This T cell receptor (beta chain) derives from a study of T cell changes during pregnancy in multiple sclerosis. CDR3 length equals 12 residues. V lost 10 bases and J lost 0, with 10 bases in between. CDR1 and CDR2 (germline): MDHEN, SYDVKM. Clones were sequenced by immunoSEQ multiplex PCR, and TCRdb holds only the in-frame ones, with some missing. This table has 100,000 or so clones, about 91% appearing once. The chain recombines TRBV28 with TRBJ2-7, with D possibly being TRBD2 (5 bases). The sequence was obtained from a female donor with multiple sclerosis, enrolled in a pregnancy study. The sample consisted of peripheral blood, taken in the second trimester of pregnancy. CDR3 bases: TGTGCCACAGCGGCTCCCTCCTACGAGCAGTACTTC. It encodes CATAAPSYEQYF.